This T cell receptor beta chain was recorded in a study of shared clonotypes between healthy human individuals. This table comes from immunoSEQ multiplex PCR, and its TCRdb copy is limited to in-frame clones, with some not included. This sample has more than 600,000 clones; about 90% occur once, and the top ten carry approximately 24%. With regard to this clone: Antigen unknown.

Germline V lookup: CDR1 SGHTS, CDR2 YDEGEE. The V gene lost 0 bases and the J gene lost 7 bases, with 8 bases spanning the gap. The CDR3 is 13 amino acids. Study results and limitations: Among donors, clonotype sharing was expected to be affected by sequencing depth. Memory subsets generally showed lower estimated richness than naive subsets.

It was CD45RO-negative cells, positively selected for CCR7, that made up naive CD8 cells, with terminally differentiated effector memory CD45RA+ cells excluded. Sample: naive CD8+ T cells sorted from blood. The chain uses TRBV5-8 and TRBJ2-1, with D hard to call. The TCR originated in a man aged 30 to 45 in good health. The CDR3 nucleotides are TGTGCCAGCAGCTTGGAGTTGTCGAATGAGCAGTTCTTC. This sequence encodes CASSLELSNEQFF. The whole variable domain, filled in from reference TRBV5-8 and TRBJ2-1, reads EAGVTQSPTHLIKTRGQQATLRCSPISGHTSVYWYQQALGLGLQFLLWYDEGEERNRGNFPPRFSGRQFPNYSSELNVNALELEDSALYLCASSLELSNEQFFGPGTRLTVL.